The 4 T cell receptor beta chains in this list originate from one sample, sequenced in a study of monozygotic twins with inflammatory bowel disease. TCRdb derives one entry per CDR3 protein from the 5' RACE reads, leaving out DNA. The sample has some 330,000 distinct CDR3 sequences. The specimen was blood. The receptors come from a human donor with ulcerative colitis or Crohn's disease, or a healthy co-twin of an affected twin (not recorded which).

The V call is TRBV18, the J call TRBJ2-5; TCRdb selects TRBD1, and the lack of DNA leaves this call unchecked. This CDR3 region has 17 residues. Germline CDR1 reads KGHSH; CDR2 reads LQKENI. CDR3 in amino acids: CASSLNDVGQGGETQYF.

The rearrangement joins TRBV10-1 to TRBJ2-1. The CDR3 consists of 13 residues. CDR1 is WNHNN, CDR2 SYGVQD, per germline (reference sequence). CDR3 protein: CASSDQQYNEQFF.

The V call is TRBV11-1, the J call TRBJ2-5; TCRdb's D call, TRBD1, is unchecked because there is no DNA. The CDR3 runs to 16 residues. The germline gives CDR1 SGHAT, CDR2 FQDESV (reference sequence). The CDR3 region is CASSTASGANQETQYF.

This chain uses TRBV4-3 with TRBJ2-1; TCRdb calls TRBD1, which cannot be checked without DNA. The CDR3 runs to 16 residues. Germline-derived CDR1 and CDR2 are LGHNA and YSLEER. The CDR3 loop is CASSQGWTEYYNEQFF.